This is a list of T cell receptor beta chains from one sample in a study of blood T cell repertoires in COVID-19. Sequenced by immunoSEQ multiplex PCR; TCRdb stores in-frame clones only, minus some. The sample consists of about 54,000 clones, almost 90% of them appearing once. Sequenced: peripheral blood. The receptor set was obtained from a man between 60 and 75 years old with active COVID-19. The CDR3 runs from the conserved cysteine through the conserved F or W. The order of the fields is clone size, V gene, CDR3 length, D gene, J gene, CDR3 protein, CDR3 DNA. D genes are given only for firm matches. Expanded clones get a size class; other rows say once, few or many, or leave the size out.

clone_size: .; v_call: TRBV6-5; cdr3_length: 14; d_call: TRBD1; j_call: TRBJ1-5; cdr3_aa: CASSSRGPNQPQHF; cdr3_nt: TGTGCCAGCAGTTCCAGGGGGCCTAATCAGCCCCAGCATTTT
clone_size: .; v_call: TRBV19; cdr3_length: 14; d_call: TRBD1; j_call: TRBJ2-5; cdr3_aa: CATQAQGARETQYF; cdr3_nt: TGTGCCACCCAGGCACAGGGGGCGCGGGAGACCCAGTACTTC
clone_size: once; v_call: TRBV11-2; cdr3_length: 14; d_call: .; j_call: TRBJ1-1; cdr3_aa: CASSFFTGYTEAFF; cdr3_nt: TGTGCCAGCAGCTTTTTCACAGGGTATACTGAAGCTTTCTTT
clone_size: .; v_call: TRBV7-9; cdr3_length: 18; d_call: TRBD2; j_call: TRBJ2-3; cdr3_aa: CASSFTGTSGPLADTQYF; cdr3_nt: TGTGCCAGCAGTTTCACCGGGACTAGCGGGCCCCTCGCAGATACGCAGTATTTT
clone_size: .; v_call: TRBV6-5; cdr3_length: 11; d_call: TRBD2; j_call: TRBJ2-1; cdr3_aa: CASGRAYEQFF; cdr3_nt: TGTGCCAGCGGGAGGGCCTATGAGCAGTTCTTC
clone_size: .; v_call: TRBV2; cdr3_length: 18; d_call: TRBD2; j_call: TRBJ2-1; cdr3_aa: CASSQRTSGIYPYNEQFF; cdr3_nt: TGTGCCAGCAGTCAGAGGACTAGCGGGATTTATCCCTACAATGAGCAGTTCTTC
clone_size: .; v_call: TRBV4-1; cdr3_length: 14; d_call: .; j_call: TRBJ2-5; cdr3_aa: CASSQSFREETQYF; cdr3_nt: TGCGCCAGCAGCCAGAGTTTCAGGGAAGAGACCCAGTACTTC
clone_size: .; v_call: TRBV28; cdr3_length: 15; d_call: .; j_call: TRBJ1-4; cdr3_aa: CASSSWTEGRYELFF; cdr3_nt: TGTGCCAGCAGTTCGTGGACAGAAGGACGGTACGAACTGTTTTTT
clone_size: .; v_call: TRBV19; cdr3_length: 15; d_call: TRBD1; j_call: TRBJ1-5; cdr3_aa: CASKTDREYNQPQHF; cdr3_nt: TGTGCCAGTAAAACGGACAGGGAGTACAATCAGCCCCAGCATTTT
clone_size: medium-sized; v_call: TRBV7-9; cdr3_length: 15; d_call: TRBD2; j_call: TRBJ2-2; cdr3_aa: CASSLNSGSSGELFF; cdr3_nt: TGTGCCAGCAGCTTAAATAGCGGGAGCTCCGGGGAGCTGTTTTTT
clone_size: .; v_call: TRBV6-5; cdr3_length: 12; d_call: .; j_call: TRBJ1-1; cdr3_aa: CASLTADTEAFF; cdr3_nt: TGTGCCAGCTTGACAGCCGACACTGAAGCTTTCTTT
clone_size: .; v_call: TRBV3-1/TRBV3-2; cdr3_length: 14; d_call: TRBD1; j_call: TRBJ1-2; cdr3_aa: CASSQGDRGIGYTF; cdr3_nt: TGTGCCAGCAGCCAAGGGGACAGGGGCATTGGCTACACCTTC
clone_size: .; v_call: TRBV10-3; cdr3_length: 15; d_call: TRBD1; j_call: TRBJ1-1; cdr3_aa: CAISPGTGGGTEAFF; cdr3_nt: TGTGCCATCAGTCCCGGGACAGGGGGGGGCACTGAAGCTTTCTTT
clone_size: .; v_call: TRBV9; cdr3_length: 15; d_call: .; j_call: TRBJ2-7; cdr3_aa: CASSAHPDLTYEQYF; cdr3_nt: TGTGCCAGCAGCGCGCACCCGGACTTGACCTACGAGCAGTACTTC
clone_size: .; v_call: TRBV19; cdr3_length: 15; d_call: .; j_call: TRBJ2-7; cdr3_aa: CASSIGVEVRYEQYF; cdr3_nt: TGTGCCAGTAGTATCGGTGTAGAGGTTCGCTACGAGCAGTACTTC
clone_size: .; v_call: TRBV5-1; cdr3_length: 17; d_call: TRBD2; j_call: TRBJ2-1; cdr3_aa: CASSLDRLAGSYNEQFF; cdr3_nt: TGCGCCAGCAGCTTGGACCGACTAGCGGGGTCCTACAATGAGCAGTTCTTC
clone_size: .; v_call: TRBV15; cdr3_length: 17; d_call: .; j_call: TRBJ2-2; cdr3_aa: CATSRDLAAMNTGELFF; cdr3_nt: TGTGCCACCAGCAGAGATCTAGCCGCTATGAACACCGGGGAGCTGTTTTTT
clone_size: .; v_call: TRBV27; cdr3_length: 14; d_call: .; j_call: TRBJ2-5; cdr3_aa: CASSLSNGQETQYF; cdr3_nt: TGTGCCAGCAGTTTATCGAACGGGCAAGAGACCCAGTACTTC
clone_size: few; v_call: TRBV6-2/TRBV6-3; cdr3_length: 15; d_call: .; j_call: TRBJ2-2; cdr3_aa: CASSSRKMNTGELFF; cdr3_nt: TGTGCCAGCAGTTCTAGAAAGATGAACACCGGGGAGCTGTTTTTT
clone_size: .; v_call: TRBV11-2; cdr3_length: 11; d_call: .; j_call: TRBJ2-2; cdr3_aa: CASSSTGELFF; cdr3_nt: TGTGCCAGCAGTAGCACCGGGGAGCTGTTTTTT
clone_size: once; v_call: TRBV21-1; cdr3_length: 17; d_call: .; j_call: TRBJ2-5; cdr3_aa: CASSGRGLAGWQETQYF; cdr3_nt: TGTGCCAGCAGCGGTAGGGGTCTAGCGGGGTGGCAAGAGACCCAGTACTTC
clone_size: .; v_call: TRBV19; cdr3_length: 17; d_call: TRBD2; j_call: TRBJ2-1; cdr3_aa: CASSKTSGRASYNEQFF; cdr3_nt: TGTGCCAGTAGTAAGACTAGCGGGAGGGCGTCTTACAATGAGCAGTTCTTC
clone_size: .; v_call: TRBV3-1/TRBV3-2; cdr3_length: 15; d_call: TRBD1; j_call: TRBJ2-7; cdr3_aa: CASSLTTGGLYEQYF; cdr3_nt: TGTGCCAGCAGCCTAACGACAGGGGGCTTGTACGAGCAGTACTTC
clone_size: .; v_call: TRBV10-3; cdr3_length: 13; d_call: .; j_call: TRBJ1-2; cdr3_aa: CAISESLGVFHTF; cdr3_nt: TGTGCCATCAGTGAGTCGTTAGGAGTTTTCCACACCTTC
clone_size: .; v_call: TRBV6-5; cdr3_length: 15; d_call: .; j_call: TRBJ1-4; cdr3_aa: CASSYSSESNEKLFF; cdr3_nt: TGTGCCAGCAGTTACTCGTCAGAAAGTAATGAAAAACTGTTTTTT
clone_size: medium-sized; v_call: TRBV4-1; cdr3_length: 12; d_call: .; j_call: TRBJ1-6; cdr3_aa: CASSHPNSPLHF; cdr3_nt: TGCGCCAGCAGCCACCCGAATTCACCCCTCCACTTT
clone_size: .; v_call: TRBV11-2; cdr3_length: 14; d_call: TRBD2; j_call: TRBJ2-7; cdr3_aa: CASSLAGGRYEQYF; cdr3_nt: TGTGCCAGCAGCTTAGCGGGAGGTCGGTACGAGCAGTACTTC
clone_size: .; v_call: TRBV6-5; cdr3_length: 13; d_call: .; j_call: TRBJ1-4; cdr3_aa: CASSREANEKLFF; cdr3_nt: TGTGCCAGCAGTCGGGAGGCTAATGAAAAACTGTTTTTT
clone_size: .; v_call: TRBV21-1; cdr3_length: 11; d_call: .; j_call: TRBJ2-1; cdr3_aa: CASIPGVEQFF; cdr3_nt: TGTGCCAGCATCCCAGGGGTTGAGCAGTTCTTC
clone_size: once; v_call: TRBV5-1; cdr3_length: 15; d_call: .; j_call: TRBJ2-1; cdr3_aa: CASKRVATTYNEQFF; cdr3_nt: TGCGCCAGCAAGCGGGTAGCGACAACCTACAATGAGCAGTTCTTC
clone_size: .; v_call: TRBV9; cdr3_length: 13; d_call: .; j_call: TRBJ2-2; cdr3_aa: CASPRMITGELFF; cdr3_nt: TGTGCCAGCCCGCGGATGATTACCGGGGAGCTGTTTTTT